This T cell receptor (beta chain) stems from a study of T cell responses to AZD1222 COVID-19 vaccine. The study's findings and limits: CD4 TCRs covered the whole spike, strongest at regions 160-218 and 743-854.

The CDR3 is made up of 17 amino acids. Worth noting for this clone: Its antigen remains unidentified.

Clones were sequenced by immunoSEQ multiplex PCR, and TCRdb holds only the in-frame ones, with some missing. The table shows roughly 200,000 clones, with roughly nine tenths occurring only once. The V and J genes are TRBV21-1 and TRBJ2-7; the listed D gene, TRBD2, was not tested against the DNA. TRBV21-1 is assigned pseudogene status. The source is an adult who received the AZD1222 COVID-19 vaccine. The sample was peripheral blood, taken 28 days after the second AZD1222 dose. DNA of the CDR3: TGTGCCAGCAGCAAACACCCAAAAACTCTCGTCTGCTACGAGCAGTACTTC. Its translation: CASSKHPKTLVCYEQYF.